This T cell receptor (beta chain) was captured by sequencing in a study of T cell repertoires in cytomegalovirus infection. Background on the study: It can be stated that public TCR beta signatures indicated CMV infection as well as a matching HLA type.

Of note for this clonotype: As yet, its antigen is unknown.

Germline CDR1 and CDR2: SEHNR and FQNEAQ (reference sequence). The CDR3 is 16 residues long. V lost 1 base to trimming and J lost 2 bases, with 14 bases between them. Each CDR3 protein gets one entry after TCRdb re-called the reads with MiXCR. The data show around 360,000 distinct CDR3 sequences, around a third seen once. Overall study results and limits: The response measured ex vivo was dominated by TCR beta clonotypes (HLA-C-restricted and CMV-specific).

The sample in question was cultured PBMCs, obtained from culture after CMV antigen stimulation. The V call is TRBV7-9, the J call TRBJ1-1; D possibly corresponds to TRBD1 (5 bases). The TCR was taken from a human donor in good health (CMV status not recorded). Some clones in this sample may be carry-over from other donors' samples. CDR3 sequence (DNA): TGTGCCAGCAGCTTAGGAACAACAGGCCAAAACACTGAAGCTTTCTTT. Translating gives CASSLGTTGQNTEAFF.